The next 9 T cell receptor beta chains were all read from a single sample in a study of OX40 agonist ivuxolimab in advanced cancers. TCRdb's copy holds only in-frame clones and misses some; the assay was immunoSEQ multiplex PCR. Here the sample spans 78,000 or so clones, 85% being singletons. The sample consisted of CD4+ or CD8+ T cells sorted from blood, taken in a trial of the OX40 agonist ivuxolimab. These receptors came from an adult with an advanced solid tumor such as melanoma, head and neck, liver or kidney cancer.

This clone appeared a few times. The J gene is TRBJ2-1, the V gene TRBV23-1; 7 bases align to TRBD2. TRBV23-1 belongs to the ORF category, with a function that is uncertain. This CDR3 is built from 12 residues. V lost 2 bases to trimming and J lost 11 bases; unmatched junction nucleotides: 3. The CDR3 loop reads CASSQGGGKQFF. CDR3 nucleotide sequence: TGCGCCAGCAGTCAAGGGGGGGGTAAGCAGTTCTTC.

Here the CDR3 DNA reads TGTGCCAGCTCAACGGGGCTCTCCTACGAGCAGTACTTC. Translating it yields CASSTGLSYEQYF. V gene TRBV18 combines with J gene TRBJ2-7; D might be TRBD1 or TRBD2, each matching 5 bases. The CDR3 is 13 amino acids. CDR1 is KGHSH and CDR2 is LQKENI in the germline V gene. Between the trimmed V and J ends, which lost 5 bases and 0 bases, there was a span of 8 bases.

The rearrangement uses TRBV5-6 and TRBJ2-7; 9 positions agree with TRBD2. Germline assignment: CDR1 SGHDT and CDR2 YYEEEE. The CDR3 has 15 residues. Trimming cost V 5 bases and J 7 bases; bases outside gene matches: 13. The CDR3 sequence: CASREVAGAPDEQYF. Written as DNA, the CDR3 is TGTGCCAGCAGAGAAGTAGCGGGAGCCCCGGATGAGCAGTACTTC.

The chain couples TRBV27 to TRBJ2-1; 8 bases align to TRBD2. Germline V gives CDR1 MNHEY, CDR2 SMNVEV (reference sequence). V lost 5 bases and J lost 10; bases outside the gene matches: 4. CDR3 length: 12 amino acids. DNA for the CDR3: TGTGCCAGCAGTCAATTAGCGGGAGAGCAGTTCTTC. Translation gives CASSQLAGEQFF.

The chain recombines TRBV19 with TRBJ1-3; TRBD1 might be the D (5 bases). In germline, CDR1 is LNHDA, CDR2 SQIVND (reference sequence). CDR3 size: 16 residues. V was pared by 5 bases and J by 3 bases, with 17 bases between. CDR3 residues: CASSPLGGGVGNTIYF. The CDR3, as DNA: TGTGCCAGTAGTCCCCTCGGGGGGGGAGTTGGAAACACCATATATTTT.

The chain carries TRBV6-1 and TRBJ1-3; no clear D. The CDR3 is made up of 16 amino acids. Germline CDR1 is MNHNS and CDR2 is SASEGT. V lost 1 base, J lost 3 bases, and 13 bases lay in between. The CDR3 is CASSEVAGRRGNTIYF. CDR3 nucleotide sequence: TGTGCCAGCAGTGAAGTGGCCGGGAGACGTGGAAACACCATATATTTT.

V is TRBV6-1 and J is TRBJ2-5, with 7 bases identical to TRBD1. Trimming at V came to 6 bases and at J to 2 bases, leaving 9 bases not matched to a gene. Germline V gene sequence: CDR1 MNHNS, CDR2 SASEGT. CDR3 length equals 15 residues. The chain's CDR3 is CASSAQTGVQETQYF. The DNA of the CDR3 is TGTGCCAGCAGCGCTCAAACAGGGGTACAAGAGACCCAGTACTTC.

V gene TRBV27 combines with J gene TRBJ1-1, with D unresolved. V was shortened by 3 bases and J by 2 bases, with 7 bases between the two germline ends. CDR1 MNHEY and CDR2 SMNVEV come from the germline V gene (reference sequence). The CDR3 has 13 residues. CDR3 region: CASSFGANTEAFF. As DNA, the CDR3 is TGTGCCAGCAGTTTTGGCGCCAACACTGAAGCTTTCTTT.

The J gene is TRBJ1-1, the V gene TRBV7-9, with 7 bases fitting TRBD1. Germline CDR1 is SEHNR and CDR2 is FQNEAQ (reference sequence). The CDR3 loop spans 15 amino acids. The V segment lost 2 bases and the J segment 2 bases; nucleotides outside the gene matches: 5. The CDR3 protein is CASSLYTGANTEAFF. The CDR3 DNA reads TGTGCCAGCAGCTTATATACAGGGGCTAACACTGAAGCTTTCTTT.